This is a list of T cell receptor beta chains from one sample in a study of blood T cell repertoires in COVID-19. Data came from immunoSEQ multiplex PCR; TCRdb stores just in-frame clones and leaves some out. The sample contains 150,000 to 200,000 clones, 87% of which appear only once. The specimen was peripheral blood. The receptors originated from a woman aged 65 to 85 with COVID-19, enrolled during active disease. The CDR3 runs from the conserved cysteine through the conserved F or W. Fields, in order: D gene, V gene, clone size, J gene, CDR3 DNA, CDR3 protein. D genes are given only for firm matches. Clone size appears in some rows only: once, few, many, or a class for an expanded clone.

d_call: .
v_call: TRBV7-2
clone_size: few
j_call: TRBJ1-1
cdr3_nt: TGTGCCAGCAGCTTACTCCCGCAGGGGAACACTGAAGCTTTCTTT
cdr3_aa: CASSLLPQGNTEAFF

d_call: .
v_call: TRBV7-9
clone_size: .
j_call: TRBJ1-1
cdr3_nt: TGTGCCAGCAGCCGGGGGACTGAAGCTTTCTTT
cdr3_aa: CASSRGTEAFF

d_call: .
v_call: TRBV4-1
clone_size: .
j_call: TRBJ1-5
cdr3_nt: TGCGCCAGCAGCCAGAGGATCTCCGATAGCAATCAGCCCCAGCATTTT
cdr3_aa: CASSQRISDSNQPQHF

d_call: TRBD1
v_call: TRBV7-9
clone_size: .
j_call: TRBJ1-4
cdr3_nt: TGTGCCAGCAGCCGGAGGACAGGGGGAGGTAATGAAAAACTGTTTTTT
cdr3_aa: CASSRRTGGGNEKLFF

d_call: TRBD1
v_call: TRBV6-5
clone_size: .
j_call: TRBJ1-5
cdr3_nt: TGTGCCAGCAGTAGGACAGGGGATGATCAGCCCCAGCATTTT
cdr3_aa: CASSRTGDDQPQHF

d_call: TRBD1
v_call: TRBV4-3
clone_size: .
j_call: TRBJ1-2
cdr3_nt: TGCGCCAGCAGCCAATCGACAGGGCGGCTCGGCGGCTACACCTTC
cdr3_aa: CASSQSTGRLGGYTF

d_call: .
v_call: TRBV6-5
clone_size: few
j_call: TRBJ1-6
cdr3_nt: TGTGCCAGCAGTTTGTCGTGGCAGTATAATTCACCCCTCCACTTT
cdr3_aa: CASSLSWQYNSPLHF

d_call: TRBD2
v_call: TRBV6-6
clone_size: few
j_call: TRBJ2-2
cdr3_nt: TGTGCCAGCCACTCCCGGCTAGCGGCCGGGGAGCTGTTTTTT
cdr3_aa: CASHSRLAAGELFF

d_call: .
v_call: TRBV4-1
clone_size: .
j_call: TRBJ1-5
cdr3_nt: TGCGCCAGCAGCCAAGTGACAACAGCATCCTATAGCAATCAGCCCCAGCATTTT
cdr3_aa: CASSQVTTASYSNQPQHF

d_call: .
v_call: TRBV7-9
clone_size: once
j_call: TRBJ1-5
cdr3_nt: TGTGCCAGCAGCTTAGAGCTCGGGGGGAGGAAAGGTCAGCCCCAGCATTTT
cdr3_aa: CASSLELGGRKGQPQHF

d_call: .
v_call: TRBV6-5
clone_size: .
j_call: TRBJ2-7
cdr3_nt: TGTGCCAGCAGGGCTAGCTCCGGGAACGAGCAGTACTTC
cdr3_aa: CASRASSGNEQYF

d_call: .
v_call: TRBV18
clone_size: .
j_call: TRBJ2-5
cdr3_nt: TGTGCCAGCTCACCGAGCAGGGTTGATTCGGAGACCCAGTACTTC
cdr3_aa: CASSPSRVDSETQYF

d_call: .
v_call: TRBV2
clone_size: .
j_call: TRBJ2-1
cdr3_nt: TGTGCCAGCAGTCGACAGCAACTCTACAATGAGCAGTTCTTC
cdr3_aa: CASSRQQLYNEQFF

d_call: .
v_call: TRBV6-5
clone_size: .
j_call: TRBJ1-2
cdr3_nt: TGTGCCGGGGGACTACGGTTAGCTAACTATGGCTACACCTTC
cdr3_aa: CAGGLRLANYGYTF

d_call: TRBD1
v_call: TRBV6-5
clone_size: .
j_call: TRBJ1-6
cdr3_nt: TGTGCCAGCAGTTACGACAGGGGGCGAGAAAGTTCACCCCTCCACTTT
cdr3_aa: CASSYDRGRESSPLHF

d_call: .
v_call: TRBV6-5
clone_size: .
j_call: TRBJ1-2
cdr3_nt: TGTGCCAGCAGTTACAGGGGTCCCTATGGCTACACCTTC
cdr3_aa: CASSYRGPYGYTF

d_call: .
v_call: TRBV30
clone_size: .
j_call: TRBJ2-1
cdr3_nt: TGTGCCTGGAGTGTAGGGGTCCGGGTCAATGAGCAGTTCTTC
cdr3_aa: CAWSVGVRVNEQFF

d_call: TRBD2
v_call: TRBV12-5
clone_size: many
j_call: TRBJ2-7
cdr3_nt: TGTGCTAGTGGCACTAGCGGGAGTACCACCTACGAGCAGTACTTC
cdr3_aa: CASGTSGSTTYEQYF

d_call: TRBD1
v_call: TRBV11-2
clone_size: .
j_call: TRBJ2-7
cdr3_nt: TGTGCCAGCAGCTTATCCCGGGCCACAGGGGCCCACGAGCAGTACTTC
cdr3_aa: CASSLSRATGAHEQYF

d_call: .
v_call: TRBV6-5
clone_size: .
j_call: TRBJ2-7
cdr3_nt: TGTGCCAGCAGCGGTCCGAAAACCTCCTACGAGCAGTACTTC
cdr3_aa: CASSGPKTSYEQYF

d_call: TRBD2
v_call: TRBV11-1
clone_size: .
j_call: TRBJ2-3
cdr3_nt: TGTGCCAGCAGAGCTAGCTCTGCGGGAGGCACAGATACGCAGTATTTT
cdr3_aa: CASRASSAGGTDTQYF

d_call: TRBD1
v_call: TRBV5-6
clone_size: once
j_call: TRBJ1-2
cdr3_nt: TGTGCCAGCAGGACGACAGGGGGCGGCTATGGCTACACCTTC
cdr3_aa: CASRTTGGGYGYTF

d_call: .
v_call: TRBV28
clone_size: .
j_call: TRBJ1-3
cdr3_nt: TGTGCCAGCAGTCCCAAGGGAGACACCATATATTTT
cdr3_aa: CASSPKGDTIYF

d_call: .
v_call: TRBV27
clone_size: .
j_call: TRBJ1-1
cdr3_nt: TGTGCCAGCAGTTTGGAGCGGAGGAGCACTGAAGCTTTCTTT
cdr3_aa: CASSLERRSTEAFF

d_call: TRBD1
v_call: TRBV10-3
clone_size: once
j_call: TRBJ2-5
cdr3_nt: TGTGCCACCGCAGGTGTCGGGACAGGGGGTCGAGAGACCCAGTACTTC
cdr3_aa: CATAGVGTGGRETQYF

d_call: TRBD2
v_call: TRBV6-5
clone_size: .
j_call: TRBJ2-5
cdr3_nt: TGTGCCGGGGGAGCGGGAGGGCCAGAGACCCAGTACTTC
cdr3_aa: CAGGAGGPETQYF

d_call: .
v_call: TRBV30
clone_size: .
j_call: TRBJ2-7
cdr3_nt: TGTGCCTGGAGTCCAGGGTTAAGGCAGGACGAGCAGTACTTC
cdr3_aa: CAWSPGLRQDEQYF

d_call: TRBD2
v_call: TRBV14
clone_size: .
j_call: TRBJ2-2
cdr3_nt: TGTGCCAGCAGCCAAACTAGCGTCGGCGGGGAGCTGTTTTTT
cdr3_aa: CASSQTSVGGELFF

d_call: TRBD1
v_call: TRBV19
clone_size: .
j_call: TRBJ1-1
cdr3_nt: TGTGCCAGTAGTGCTCACAGGGGAGACACTGAAGCTTTCTTT
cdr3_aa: CASSAHRGDTEAFF

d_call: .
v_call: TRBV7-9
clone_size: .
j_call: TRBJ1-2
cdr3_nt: TGTGCCAGCAGCTTAGAAAACAATAACTATGGCTACACCTTC
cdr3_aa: CASSLENNNYGYTF

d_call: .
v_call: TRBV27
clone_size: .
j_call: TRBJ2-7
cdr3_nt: TGTGCCAGCAGTTTAGGCGGGTCAGCGGCCTACGAGCAGTACTTC
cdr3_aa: CASSLGGSAAYEQYF

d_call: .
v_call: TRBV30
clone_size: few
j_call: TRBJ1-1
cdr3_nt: TGTGCCTGGAGCGGACAGATGAACACTGAAGCTTTCTTT
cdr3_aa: CAWSGQMNTEAFF

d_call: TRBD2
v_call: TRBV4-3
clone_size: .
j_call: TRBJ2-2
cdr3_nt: TGCGCCAGCAGCCAAGGCGTTACGGGAGGGTTCTCCGGGGAGCTGTTTTTT
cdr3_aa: CASSQGVTGGFSGELFF

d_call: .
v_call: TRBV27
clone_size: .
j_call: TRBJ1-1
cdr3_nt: TGTGCCAGCAGTTTGGGGGAGGACACTGAAGCTTTCTTT
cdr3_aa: CASSLGEDTEAFF

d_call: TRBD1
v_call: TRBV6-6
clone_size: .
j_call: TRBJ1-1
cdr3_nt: TGTGCCAGCAGTTCGGGACAGGGGACGAACACTGAAGCTTTCTTT
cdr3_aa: CASSSGQGTNTEAFF

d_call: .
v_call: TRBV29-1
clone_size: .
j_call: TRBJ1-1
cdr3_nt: TGCAGCGTTGTAGGTACGGCCGGGACTGAAGCTTTCTTT
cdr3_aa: CSVVGTAGTEAFF

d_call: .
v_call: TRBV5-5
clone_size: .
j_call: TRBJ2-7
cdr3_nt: TGTGCCAGCAGCGGAAGACTAGACGCCTACGAGCAGTACTTC
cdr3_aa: CASSGRLDAYEQYF

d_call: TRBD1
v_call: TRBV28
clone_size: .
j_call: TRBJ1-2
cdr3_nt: TGTGCCAGCAGTGAAGGGACAGACTATGGCTACACCTTC
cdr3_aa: CASSEGTDYGYTF

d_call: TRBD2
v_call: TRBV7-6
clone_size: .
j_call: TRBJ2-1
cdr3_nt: TGTGCCAGCAGCCCCCAGGGACTAGCGAATAATGAGCAGTTCTTC
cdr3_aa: CASSPQGLANNEQFF

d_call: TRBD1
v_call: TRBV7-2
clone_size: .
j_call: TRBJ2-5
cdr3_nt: TGTGCCAGCAGCTCGAGGACAGGAGAGACCCAGTACTTC
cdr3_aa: CASSSRTGETQYF

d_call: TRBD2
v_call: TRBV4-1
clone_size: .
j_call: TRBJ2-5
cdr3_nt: TGCGCCAGCAGCGAAGGTCGGATAGCGGGAGCGGCGGAGACCCAGTACTTC
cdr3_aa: CASSEGRIAGAAETQYF

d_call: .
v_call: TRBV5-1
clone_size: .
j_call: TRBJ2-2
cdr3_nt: TGCGCCAGCAGCTCGATTGGAGCCGGGGAGCTGTTTTTT
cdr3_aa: CASSSIGAGELFF

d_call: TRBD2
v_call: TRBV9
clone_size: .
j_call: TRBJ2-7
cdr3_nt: TGTGCCAGCAGCGTAGGGACTAGCGGGCATTACTACGAGCAGTACTTC
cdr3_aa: CASSVGTSGHYYEQYF

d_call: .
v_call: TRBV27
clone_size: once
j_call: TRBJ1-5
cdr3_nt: TGTGCCAGCAGTTTAACTGAGGGTCAGCCCCAGCATTTT
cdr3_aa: CASSLTEGQPQHF

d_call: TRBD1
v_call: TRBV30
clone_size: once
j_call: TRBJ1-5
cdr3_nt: TGTGCCTGGGGACAGGGACAAACTGATCAGCCCCAGCATTTT
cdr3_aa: CAWGQGQTDQPQHF

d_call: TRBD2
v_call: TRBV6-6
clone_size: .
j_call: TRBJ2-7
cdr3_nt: TGTGCCAGCAGGTCTAGCGGGAGCTCCTACGAGCAGTACTTC
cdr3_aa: CASRSSGSSYEQYF

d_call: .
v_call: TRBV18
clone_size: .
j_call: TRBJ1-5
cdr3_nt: TGTGCCAGCTCATTCCACAGGGTAAATCAGCCCCAGCATTTT
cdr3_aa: CASSFHRVNQPQHF

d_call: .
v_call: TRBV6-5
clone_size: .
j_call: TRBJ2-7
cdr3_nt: TGTGCCAGCAGTTTGGGAGGTCGGGGGGCAACCTACGAGCAGTACTTC
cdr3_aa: CASSLGGRGATYEQYF

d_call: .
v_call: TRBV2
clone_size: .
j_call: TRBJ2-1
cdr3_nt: TGTGCCAGCGGCCGGGGCTACAATGAGCAGTTCTTC
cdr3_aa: CASGRGYNEQFF

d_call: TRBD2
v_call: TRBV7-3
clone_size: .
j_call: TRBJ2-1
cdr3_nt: TGTGCCAGCAGCTCTAGCGGGATCACCTACAATGAGCAGTTCTTC
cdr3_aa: CASSSSGITYNEQFF

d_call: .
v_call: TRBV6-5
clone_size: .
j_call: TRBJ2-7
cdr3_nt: TGTGCCAGCAGTTACTCGAGGGCTGGTATCTACGAGCAGTACTTC
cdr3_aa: CASSYSRAGIYEQYF

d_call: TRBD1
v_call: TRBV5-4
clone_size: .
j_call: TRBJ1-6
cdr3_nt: TGTGCCAGCAGGCCCGGGACAGGGACCAATTCACCCCTCCACTTT
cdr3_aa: CASRPGTGTNSPLHF

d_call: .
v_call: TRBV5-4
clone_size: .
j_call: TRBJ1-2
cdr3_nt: TGTGCCAGCAGCCTCCAGCAGGGCTATGGCTACACCTTC
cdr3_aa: CASSLQQGYGYTF

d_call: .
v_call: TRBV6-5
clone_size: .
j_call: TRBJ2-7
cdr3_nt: TGTGCCAGTGACAGTAGGAGCTCCTACGAGCAGTACTTC
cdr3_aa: CASDSRSSYEQYF

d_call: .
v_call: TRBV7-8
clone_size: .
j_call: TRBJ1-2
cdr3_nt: TGTGCCAGCAGCTTCACGCGCGTTGAGGGCTACACCTTC
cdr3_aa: CASSFTRVEGYTF

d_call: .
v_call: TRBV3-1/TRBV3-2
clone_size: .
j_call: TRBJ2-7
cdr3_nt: TGTGCCAGCAGCCAAGGAGCGACTAGGGAGATCTCCTACGAGCAGTACTTC
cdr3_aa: CASSQGATREISYEQYF

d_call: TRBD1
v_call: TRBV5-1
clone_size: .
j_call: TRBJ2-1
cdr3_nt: TGCGCCAGCAGCCCACAGGGGGAACACTACAATGAGCAGTTCTTC
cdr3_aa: CASSPQGEHYNEQFF

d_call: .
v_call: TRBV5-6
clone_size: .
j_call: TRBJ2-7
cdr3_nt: TGTGCCAGCAGCGGAGAAGAGCAGTACTTC
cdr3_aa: CASSGEEQYF

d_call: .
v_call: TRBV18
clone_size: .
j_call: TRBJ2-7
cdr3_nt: TGTGCCAGCTCACGCGTCGTGGAGGACGAGCAGTACTTC
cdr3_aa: CASSRVVEDEQYF

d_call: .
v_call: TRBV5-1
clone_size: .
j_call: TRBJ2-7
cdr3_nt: TGCGCCAGCAGCTTGGTGGGCACGACCTACGAGCAGTACTTC
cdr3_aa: CASSLVGTTYEQYF